These T cell receptor beta chains were read from a single sample in a study of cytomegalovirus exposure and HLA in healthy donors. Clones were sequenced by immunoSEQ multiplex PCR, and TCRdb holds only the in-frame ones, with some missing. The profile shows approximately 140,000 clones, approximately 82% of them singletons. Sequenced material: PBMCs. The receptors were sampled from a man between 18 and 29 years old in good health and CMV-seropositive. Both conserved end residues are part of each CDR3. A D gene is named only where the DNA matches it firmly. Size is stated for part of the rows, as once, few or many counts, or as a class when the clone is expanded.

abundance	v_gene	j_gene	d_gene	CDR3nt	CDR3aa
-	TRBV5-1	TRBJ1-4	TRBD1	TGCGCCAGCAGCTGGACAGGGGAGGGTGAAAAACTGTTTTTT	CASSWTGEGEKLFF
-	TRBV29-1	TRBJ1-1	-	TGCAGCGCACAACAGGTATCAGACACTGAAGCTTTCTTT	CSAQQVSDTEAFF
few	TRBV27	TRBJ2-7	-	TGTGCCAGCAGTTTATGGCAGTCGAGGGAGCAGTACTTC	CASSLWQSREQYF
-	TRBV14	TRBJ2-1	TRBD2	TGTGCCAGCAGCCGGCCTAGCGGGAGGGGTGAGCAGTTCTTC	CASSRPSGRGEQFF
-	TRBV6-4	TRBJ2-3	TRBD1	TGTGCCAGCAGTGACTTTGGGACAGGGTCGATCGATACGCAGTATTTT	CASSDFGTGSIDTQYF
-	TRBV27	TRBJ2-7	TRBD1	TGTGCCAGCAGCGATATCCCGGGACAGGGGACGTACGAGCAGTACTTC	CASSDIPGQGTYEQYF
-	TRBV28	TRBJ1-5	-	TGTGCCAGCAGGGGTGGGGGCAGCAATCAGCCCCAGCATTTT	CASRGGGSNQPQHF
-	TRBV7-7	TRBJ2-5	-	TGTGCTAGCAGCTTAGGGGCAGGGACTTCGTACCAAGAGACCCAGTACTTC	CASSLGAGTSYQETQYF
-	TRBV9	TRBJ1-1	-	TGTGCCAGCAGTCGGGGGATGAACACTGAAGCTTTCTTT	CASSRGMNTEAFF
-	TRBV27	TRBJ1-4	-	TGTGCCAGCAGTTTAAGGGCAGGGCACGGTGAAAAACTGTTTTTT	CASSLRAGHGEKLFF
-	TRBV5-1	TRBJ2-7	TRBD2	TGCGCCAGCATGGGACTAGCGGGAGAATCCCTTCGAGTCGGTGAGCAGTACTTC	CASMGLAGESLRVGEQYF
-	TRBV28	TRBJ2-1	TRBD2	TGTGCCAGCCCGCCGACTAGCGGAGGATACAATGAGCAGTTCTTC	CASPPTSGGYNEQFF
-	TRBV5-1	TRBJ2-7	TRBD2	TGCGCCAGCAGCTTGGCTTTAGGGGGTAGCGGGAGGGGTGAGCAGTACTTC	CASSLALGGSGRGEQYF
-	TRBV11-2	TRBJ2-1	TRBD2	TGTGCCAGCAGTCTCGGGACTAGCGGAAACAATGAGCAGTTCTTC	CASSLGTSGNNEQFF
-	TRBV5-1	TRBJ2-6	-	TGCGCCAGCAGCTTGGGCAGGGCCGGGGCCAACGTCCTGACTTTC	CASSLGRAGANVLTF
-	TRBV9	TRBJ2-5	TRBD2	TGTGCCAGCAGCGTAGCACTAGCGGGTTCAGAGACCCAGTACTTC	CASSVALAGSETQYF
-	TRBV5-6	TRBJ2-4	TRBD2	TGTGCCAGCAGCTTAGCGGGGGTAGCCAAAAACATTCAGTACTTC	CASSLAGVAKNIQYF
-	TRBV28	TRBJ2-7	TRBD1	TGTGCCAGCAGGGGACAGGGGCCCTACGAGCAGTACTTC	CASRGQGPYEQYF
-	TRBV27	TRBJ1-1	-	TGTGCCAGCAGTTTAGGGCAGGGGCCGGAAGCTTTCTTT	CASSLGQGPEAFF
-	TRBV5-1	TRBJ2-6	-	TGCGCCAGCAGCTTGGCACCTAATGGGGCCAACGTCCTGACTTTC	CASSLAPNGANVLTF
-	TRBV28	TRBJ2-7	-	TGTGCCAGCAGTCCCGTCCCCGTCTTACACTACTACGAGCAGTACTTC	CASSPVPVLHYYEQYF
-	TRBV19	TRBJ1-1	-	TGTGCCAGTAGAACAGGTGTGAACACTGAAGCTTTCTTT	CASRTGVNTEAFF
-	TRBV28	TRBJ1-5	-	TGTGCCAGCAGGATTCAGGACTATAGCAATCAGCCCCAGCATTTT	CASRIQDYSNQPQHF
-	TRBV19	TRBJ1-4	-	TGTGCCACTCAGGGGTCGGGGAGATATAATGAAAAACTGTTTTTT	CATQGSGRYNEKLFF
-	TRBV4-1	TRBJ2-6	-	TGCGCCAGCAGCCAAGATCCAATCTGGTACTCTGGGGCCAACGCCCTGACTTTC	CASSQDPIWYSGANALTF
-	TRBV4-1	TRBJ2-5	-	TGCGCCAGCAGCCAAGTGGTGCAGGGAAAAGAGACCCAGTACTTC	CASSQVVQGKETQYF
-	TRBV27	TRBJ2-7	TRBD2	TGTGCCAGCAGCTGGGGGGGAACCCCCTACGAGCAGTACTTC	CASSWGGTPYEQYF
few	TRBV7-3	TRBJ2-7	TRBD1	TGTGCCAGCAGCTATAGCACAGGGGACTCCTACGAGCAGTACTTC	CASSYSTGDSYEQYF
-	TRBV29-1	TRBJ1-1	-	TGCAGCGACTCACTACAGGGTTCGGGTGAAGCTTTCTTT	CSDSLQGSGEAFF
-	TRBV14	TRBJ1-2	TRBD1	TGTGCCAGCAGCCAAGATAACCCGACAGGGGAGGATGGCTACACCTTC	CASSQDNPTGEDGYTF
few	TRBV6-5	TRBJ2-7	TRBD2	TGTGCCAGCACCATGACTAGCGCTGTCTACGAGCAGTACTTC	CASTMTSAVYEQYF
-	TRBV5-4	TRBJ1-3	-	TGTGCCAGCAGCTTGGGACATCCCGGCTCAGGAAACACCATATATTTT	CASSLGHPGSGNTIYF
-	TRBV27	TRBJ2-7	TRBD1	TGTGCCAGCAGTTCCTCCGGGACAGCCTACGAGCAGTACTTC	CASSSSGTAYEQYF
-	TRBV18	TRBJ2-3	TRBD2	TGTGCCAGCTCACCGGGACTAGCGTCAGATACGCAGTATTTT	CASSPGLASDTQYF
once	TRBV15	TRBJ2-1	-	TGTGCCACCAGCAGAGATAGAAATGAGCAGTTCTTC	CATSRDRNEQFF
-	TRBV27	TRBJ1-2	-	TGTGCCAGCTGGGGGACGGGGGGGCTCGACTATGGCTACACCTTC	CASWGTGGLDYGYTF
-	TRBV28	TRBJ1-4	TRBD1	TGTGCCAGCAGTCCCCTGGGACAGGGGGCGAATGAAAAACTGTTTTTT	CASSPLGQGANEKLFF
-	TRBV5-6	TRBJ2-7	TRBD2	TGTGCCAGCAGCTTGAGGGGACTAGAGTACGAGCAGTACTTC	CASSLRGLEYEQYF
-	TRBV18	TRBJ1-1	-	TGTGCCAGCTCACCACGCCCAGGGCCAGACACTGAAGCTTTCTTT	CASSPRPGPDTEAFF
-	TRBV7-3	TRBJ2-1	TRBD2	TGTGCCAGCAGCTTATTGTCGGGAGGCTCCTACAATGAGCAGTTCTTC	CASSLLSGGSYNEQFF
-	TRBV14	TRBJ2-1	-	TGTGCCAGCAGGGCTTACAATGAGCAGTTCTTC	CASRAYNEQFF
few	TRBV4-2	TRBJ1-4	-	TGTGCCAGCAGCCAAGTAGGGCAGGGCCCCGAAAAACTGTTTTTT	CASSQVGQGPEKLFF
-	TRBV5-8	TRBJ1-3	-	TGTGCCAGCAGCTTTAATCTCAGGACAGATCGAAACACCATATATTTT	CASSFNLRTDRNTIYF
-	TRBV6-1	TRBJ2-1	-	TGTGCCAGCAGTGAAGCGCTCCTAGAACCTTCCAACAATGAGCAGTTCTTC	CASSEALLEPSNNEQFF
-	TRBV28	TRBJ2-7	TRBD1	TGTGCCAGCAGTCGCACCGGGACAGGGAAAAACGAGCAGTACTTC	CASSRTGTGKNEQYF
-	TRBV28	TRBJ2-7	TRBD1	TGTGCCAGCAGCCGGGGACAGGCGACGTACTACGAGCAGTACTTC	CASSRGQATYYEQYF
-	TRBV9	TRBJ2-7	TRBD2	TGTGCCAGCAGCGCGCTAGCAGCGGGATCTGCGGCGGAGCAGTACTTC	CASSALAAGSAAEQYF
-	TRBV4-2	TRBJ1-2	-	TGTGCCAGCAGCCAAGACATCAGGTCCCCAGGAAAAGGCTACACCTTC	CASSQDIRSPGKGYTF
-	TRBV28	TRBJ2-4	-	TGTGCCAGCAGTTTCCAGGGTTTAGCCAAAAACATTCAGTACTTC	CASSFQGLAKNIQYF
-	TRBV27	TRBJ1-2	TRBD1	TGTGCCAGCAGTGCAGCCGGGACAGTCTATGGCTACACCTTC	CASSAAGTVYGYTF